These 10 T cell receptor beta chains came from one sample sequenced in a study of blood T cell repertoires in COVID-19. Libraries were prepared by immunoSEQ multiplex PCR; TCRdb keeps only in-frame clonotypes and omits some of them. The sample yields over 25,000 clones, around 92% seen once. The sequenced sample was peripheral blood. These receptors were taken from a man aged 50-60 years with active COVID-19.

CDR3 amino acids: CSASGGRPQETQYF. The CDR3, as DNA: TGCAGTGCTAGTGGCGGGAGGCCCCAAGAGACCCAGTACTTC. This chain links TRBV20-1 with TRBJ2-5, with TRBD2 matching over 8 bases. From germline, CDR1 is DFQATT and CDR2 SNEGSKA (reference sequence). The CDR3 is 14 residues long. V shed 3 bases and J 1 base; nucleotides not matched to a gene: 4.

The J gene is TRBJ2-3, the V gene TRBV6-5; D may be TRBD2 (6 bases). V was shortened by 6 bases and J by 5 bases, with 6 bases between the two germline ends. The V gene's germline CDR1 is MNHEY and CDR2 SVGAGI. The CDR3 loop spans 11 amino acids. CDR3 DNA sequence: TGTGCCAGCAGGGGGGGAGATACGCAGTATTTT. It encodes CASRGGDTQYF.

The chain uses TRBV7-2 and TRBJ1-6, with unresolved D. The V and J ends lost 1 base and 7 bases respectively, with 5 bases between them. Germline values: CDR1 SGHTA, CDR2 FQGNSA. The length of the CDR3 is 13 residues. CDR3 bases: TGTGCCAGCAGCTTAGGGCCAAATTCACCCCTCCACTTT. It yields the protein CASSLGPNSPLHF.

The chain combines TRBV5-4 with TRBJ2-2, with D possibly TRBD1 on 5 matching bases. CDR1 is SGHNT and CDR2 is YYREEE in the germline V gene (reference sequence). The CDR3 is 16 amino acids. V lost 4 bases and J 4 bases, leaving 17 bases between the germline ends. As DNA, the CDR3 is TGTGCCAGCAGCCCCGGTGACAGAAGAGCCACCGGGGAGCTGTTTTTT. Translating gives CASSPGDRRATGELFF.

The rearrangement uses TRBV10-3 and TRBJ2-3; 9 bases are a match to TRBD2. The junction had 6 bases not matched to a gene; V was cut back by 3 bases and J by 2 bases. CDR1 is ENHRY and CDR2 is SYGVKD in the germline V gene. The CDR3 is made up of 16 amino acids. The CDR3 sequence: CAISERGGGVTDTQYF. For the CDR3, the DNA is TGTGCCATCAGTGAACGTGGCGGGGGGGTCACAGATACGCAGTATTTT.

The rearrangement joins TRBV30 to TRBJ2-7; TRBD2 is a possible D gene (6 bases). Trimming took off 2 bases at V and 0 bases at J, with 14 bases between the two ends. The CDR3 spans 15 residues. Germline V lookup: CDR1 GTSNPN, CDR2 SVGIG (reference sequence). The CDR3 DNA reads as TGTGCCTGGAGTAAGGGACTGCAGAGCTCCTACGAGCAGTACTTC. Encoded protein: CAWSKGLQSSYEQYF. The full variable domain, completed using reference TRBV30 and TRBJ2-7, is SQTIHQWPATLVQPVGSPLSLECTVEGTSNPNLYWYRQAAGRGLQLLFYSVGIGQISSEVPQNLSASRPQDRQFILSSKKLLLSDSGFYLCAWSKGLQSSYEQYFGPGTRLTVT.

The chain has TRBV2 and TRBJ2-3, with D possibly matching TRBD1 (6 bases). V lost 0 bases and J 11 bases, leaving 12 bases between the germline ends. This CDR3 spans 13 amino acids. Germline assignment: CDR1 SNHLY and CDR2 FYNNEI. The CDR3 DNA reads TGTGCCAGCAGTGAAGCTGGGACAACCAAGCAGTATTTT. Its translation: CASSEAGTTKQYF.

CDR3: CASRSGGEGDSPLHF. Here the CDR3 DNA reads TGTGCCAGCAGATCAGGTGGTGAGGGGGACTCACCCCTCCACTTT. The rearrangement links TRBV6-5 to TRBJ1-6; D is perhaps TRBD1 (6 bases). This CDR3 is 15 amino acids long. Trimming shortened V by 6 bases and J by 10 bases, and 19 bases separated the two germline ends. Looked up from germline, CDR1 is MNHEY and CDR2 is SVGAGI.

V gene TRBV15 combines with J gene TRBJ2-7; 8 bases match TRBD1. This CDR3 region has 14 residues. V trimming: 4 bases; J trimming: 4 bases; junction bases outside the gene matches: 6. Germline V gene sequence: CDR1 LNHNV, CDR2 YYDKDF (reference sequence). The CDR3 region has the DNA TGTGCCACCAGCAAAACGACAGGGGTATACGAGCAGTACTTC. Protein sequence: CATSKTTGVYEQYF.

V gene TRBV6-5 combines with J gene TRBJ2-7; a weak D match, TRBD2 (6 bases). V lost 11 bases to trimming and J lost 5 bases, with 13 bases between them. The CDR3 covers 11 residues. Germline values: CDR1 MNHEY, CDR2 SVGAGI. In nucleotides, the CDR3 is TGTGCCGGGAGGCCCGGGCACGAGCAGTACTTC. As protein: CAGRPGHEQYF.